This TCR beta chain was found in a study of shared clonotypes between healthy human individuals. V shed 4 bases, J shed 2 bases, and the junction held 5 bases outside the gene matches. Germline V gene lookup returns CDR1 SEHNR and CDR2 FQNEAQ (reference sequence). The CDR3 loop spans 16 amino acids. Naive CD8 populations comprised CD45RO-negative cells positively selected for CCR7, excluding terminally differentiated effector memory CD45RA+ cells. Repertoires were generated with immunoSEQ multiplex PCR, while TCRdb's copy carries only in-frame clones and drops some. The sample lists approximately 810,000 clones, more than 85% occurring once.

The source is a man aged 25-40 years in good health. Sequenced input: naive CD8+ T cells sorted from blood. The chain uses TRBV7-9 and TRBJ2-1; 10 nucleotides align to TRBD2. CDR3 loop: CASSSKLAGPYNEQFF. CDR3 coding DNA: TGTGCCAGCAGCTCGAAACTAGCGGGACCCTACAATGAGCAGTTCTTC. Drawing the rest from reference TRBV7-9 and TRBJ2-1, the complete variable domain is DTGVSQNPRHKITKRGQNVTFRCDPISEHNRLYWYRQTLGQGPEFLTYFQNEAQLEKSRLLSDRFSAERPKGSFSTLEIQRTEQGDSAMYLCASSSKLAGPYNEQFFGPGTRLTVL.